This record covers a single TCR beta chain. This record belongs to a study of cytomegalovirus exposure and HLA in healthy donors. V dropped 8 bases and J dropped 4 bases, with 17 bases sitting between them. Germline V gene lookup returns CDR1 MNHEY and CDR2 SMNVEV (reference sequence). The CDR3 has 14 amino acids. The PCR made use of 60 Vbeta and 13 Jbeta primers. Clones were sequenced by immunoSEQ multiplex PCR, and TCRdb holds only the in-frame ones, with some missing. Among 250,000 or so clones listed, about nine tenths were seen once. Sequencing was done on a sample of PBMCs. The J gene is TRBJ1-2, the V gene TRBV27; tentative D call: TRBD1 (5 bases). The TCR originated in a girl aged 2-10 years in good health and CMV-seronegative. CDR3 region: CASGLARVGYGYTF. The CDR3, as DNA: TGTGCCAGCGGGCTCGCCAGGGTAGGCTATGGCTACACCTTC.